A single sample gave rise to the 9 T cell receptor beta chains below, sequenced in a study of T-cell memory formation after mild COVID-19. TCRdb re-called the 5' RACE reads through MiXCR, storing one row per CDR3 protein. The table shows approximately 580,000 distinct CDR3 sequences, with around 20% occurring only once. The sequencing sample was made of PBMCs or a T cell subset sorted from them (not recorded which). The receptor set was obtained from an adult woman who had mild COVID-19 (a few samples of this study predate the infection). Cell type and time point are not known.

This clonotype was seen only a few times. V and J are TRBV6-5 and TRBJ2-6, with no clear D. V was shortened by 2 bases and J by 0 bases, with 5 bases between the two germline ends. The CDR3 has 15 amino acids. The V gene's germline CDR1 is MNHEY and CDR2 SVGAGI. Here the CDR3 DNA reads TGTGCCAGCAGTTACCGTGGCTCTGGGGCCAACGTCCTGACTTTC. Protein product: CASSYRGSGANVLTF.

This clonotype was seen more than once but under ten times. The chain links TRBV7-2 to TRBJ1-2, with a tentative D call TRBD1 (6 bases). Per germline, CDR1 SGHTA and CDR2 FQGNSA. The CDR3 consists of 15 residues. With 0 bases removed from V and 8 bases from J, the gap between germline ends came to 16 bases. The CDR3 loop is CASSLAALGGHGYTF. CDR3 bases: TGTGCCAGCAGCTTAGCCGCCCTCGGGGGGCACGGCTACACCTTC. The variable domain in full, with the rest retrieved from reference TRBV7-2 and TRBJ1-2, is GAGVSQSPSNKVTEKGKDVELRCDPISGHTALYWYRQSLGQGLEFLIYFQGNSAPDKSGLPSDRFSAERTGGSVSTLTIQRTQQEDSAVYLCASSLAALGGHGYTFGSGTRLTVV.

The V and J genes are TRBV20-1 and TRBJ2-7; D is perhaps TRBD1 (6 bases). This CDR3 has 16 residues. Per germline, CDR1 DFQATT and CDR2 SNEGSKA (reference sequence). Between the trimmed V and J ends, which lost 0 bases and 4 bases, there was a span of 19 bases. The CDR3 reads CSARDPAPGAVYEQYF. The CDR3 DNA follows: TGCAGTGCTAGAGATCCAGCCCCAGGGGCCGTATACGAGCAGTACTTC.

In DNA, the CDR3 is TGCAGCGTTGAGAAACAGGTCAATGAGCAGTTCTTC. This encodes CSVEKQVNEQFF. The chain combines TRBV29-1 with TRBJ2-1; D is possibly TRBD1 (5 bases). Deletions cut 3 bases from V and 6 bases from J, with 9 bases between. CDR1 SQVTM and CDR2 ANQGSEA come from the germline V gene. This CDR3 comprises 12 residues.

A few counts support this clonotype. The chain recombines TRBV3-1 with TRBJ2-1; D remains unclear. The CDR3 sequence is 16 residues long. The germline V gene has CDR1 LGHDT and CDR2 YNNKEL (reference sequence). Trimming cost V 4 bases and J 0 bases, with 13 bases left between them. CDR3 sequence (DNA): TGTGCCAGCAGCCCACTAAAGTTCAGCTCCTACAATGAGCAGTTCTTC. Encoded protein: CASSPLKFSSYNEQFF.

In its sample, this clonotype was seen a few times. This chain links TRBV5-4 with TRBJ2-1; TRBD2 might be the D (6 bases). CDR1 and CDR2 from the germline V gene are SGHNT and YYREEE (reference sequence). V lost 2 bases and J 5 bases, leaving 14 bases between the germline ends. This CDR3 is 15 amino acids long. The CDR3: CASSLNREWNNEQFF. CDR3 nucleotides: TGTGCCAGCAGCTTAAATCGGGAGTGGAACAATGAGCAGTTCTTC.

The rearrangement links TRBV7-2 to TRBJ2-7; a possible D gene is TRBD2 (5 bases). CDR3 size: 15 residues. Germline loops: CDR1 SGHTA, CDR2 FQGNSA. Deletions cut 1 base from V and 2 bases from J, with 12 bases between. As DNA, the CDR3 is TGTGCCAGCAGCTTAGACGGGGTTTTTGCCTACGAGCAGTACTTC. Its translation is CASSLDGVFAYEQYF.

This clonotype was seen at least ten times. The chain couples TRBV6-6 to TRBJ2-7; D remains ambiguous. This CDR3 spans 14 amino acids. Germline V gene lookup returns CDR1 MNHNY and CDR2 SVGAGI (reference sequence). V was clipped by 3 bases and J by 0 bases, with 9 bases between them. The CDR3 bases are TGTGCCAGCAGTTATAACCTGGTCTCCTACGAGCAGTACTTC. Translation: CASSYNLVSYEQYF.

This clonotype was seen a few times. The chain combines TRBV6-5 with TRBJ1-6; D is undetermined. V was clipped by 0 bases and J by 9 bases, with 12 bases between them. The V gene's germline CDR1 is MNHEY and CDR2 SVGAGI. The CDR3 contains 15 residues. The CDR3 coding sequence is TGTGCCAGCAGTTACTCCTACGGGGTTGGTTCACCCCTCCACTTT. Its translation: CASSYSYGVGSPLHF.